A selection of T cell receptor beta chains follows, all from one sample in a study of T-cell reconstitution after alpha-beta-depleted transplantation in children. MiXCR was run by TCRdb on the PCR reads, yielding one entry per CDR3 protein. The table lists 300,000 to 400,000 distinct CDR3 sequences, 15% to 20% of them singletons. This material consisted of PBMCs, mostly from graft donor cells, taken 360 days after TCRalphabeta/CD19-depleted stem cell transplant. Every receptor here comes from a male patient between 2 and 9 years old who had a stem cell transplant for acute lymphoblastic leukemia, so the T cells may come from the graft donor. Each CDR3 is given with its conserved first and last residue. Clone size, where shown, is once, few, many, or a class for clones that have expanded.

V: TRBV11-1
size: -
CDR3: CASSVGAGRGGIGANEQFF

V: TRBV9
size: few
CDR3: CASSARPNEQFF

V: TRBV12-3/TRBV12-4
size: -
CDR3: CASSTGAFSNQPQHF

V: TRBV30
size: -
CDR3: CAWSRTGRDIQYF

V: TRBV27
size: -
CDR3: CASSLVGSPGAYEQYF

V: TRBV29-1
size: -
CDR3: CSVTQGSSYNEQFF

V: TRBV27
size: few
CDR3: CASSIGPSYEQYF

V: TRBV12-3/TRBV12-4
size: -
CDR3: CASSQSGTGSEQYF

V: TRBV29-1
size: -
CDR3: CSAQTGPNEKLFF

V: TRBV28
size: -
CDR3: CASSPGTRGVSAYEQYF

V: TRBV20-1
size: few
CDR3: CSGGIYNEQFF

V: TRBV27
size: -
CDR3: CASSPRGQGATNEKLFF

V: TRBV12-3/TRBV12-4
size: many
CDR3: CASSLSLEGRQHF

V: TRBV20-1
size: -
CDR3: CSAREGVRPQHF

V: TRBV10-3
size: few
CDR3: CAISGPPRTFSSYGYTF

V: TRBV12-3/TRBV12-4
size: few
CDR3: CASSSTGPETQYF

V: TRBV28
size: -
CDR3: CASSYRAGGHGNYGYTF

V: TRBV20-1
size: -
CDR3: CSATMYQETQYF

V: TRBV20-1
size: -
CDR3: CSARDPSRGGPRQTKYF

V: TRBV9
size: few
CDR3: CASSVGNEAYEQYF

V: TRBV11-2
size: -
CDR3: CASSLWRGLVSETQYF

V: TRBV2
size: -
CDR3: CASCLTSQGVGSYEQYF

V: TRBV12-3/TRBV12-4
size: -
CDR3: CASREQGNTIYF

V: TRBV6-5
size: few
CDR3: CASSYLRVSQSDTQYF